The 23 T cell receptor beta chains below were found in one sample sequenced in a study of regulatory and conventional T cells in RAG deficiency. Some clones are missing from TCRdb's copy, which holds only in-frame ones; the method was immunoSEQ multiplex PCR. The data hold over 7,500 clones, with 70% to 90% observed a single time. These data were also reused for a study on regulatory T cells. That report notes: The primer mix had 52 TRBV and 13 TRBJ primers.

The sequenced sample was CD8+ T cells sorted from blood. These receptors came from a human donor in good health.

The rearrangement links TRBV7-8 to TRBJ2-7; TRBD1 matches 8 bases. V gave up 4 bases and J gave up 2 bases; unmatched junction bases: 4. The CDR3 totals 14 residues. CDR1 is SGHVS, CDR2 FQNEAQ, per germline. CDR3: CASSWTGKTYEQYF. Written as DNA, the CDR3 is TGTGCCAGCAGCTGGACAGGGAAGACCTACGAGCAGTACTTC.

The rearrangement uses TRBV11-2 and TRBJ2-5; D unresolved. The better agreement between TRBJ2-7 and the DNA end casts doubt on the J call. The length of the CDR3 is 16 residues. In germline, CDR1 is SGHAT, CDR2 FQNNGV. The chain's CDR3 is CASSLITAGDSYEQYF. CDR3 nucleotides: TGTGCCAGCAGCTTAATTACGGCAGGTGACTCCTACGAGCAGTACTTC.

This clone showed up just once. The chain links TRBV15 to TRBJ2-1; possible D gene TRBD2, 5 bases. The germline V gene has CDR1 LNHNV and CDR2 YYDKDF (reference sequence). Trimming removed 0 bases at V and 0 bases at J, with 12 bases between. CDR3 length: 17 amino acids. The CDR3 nucleotides read TGTGCCACCAGCAGAGATAGGACGGGAATCTCCTACAATGAGCAGTTCTTC. Its translation is CATSRDRTGISYNEQFF.

This clone was seen just once. V usage is TRBV19 and J usage is TRBJ1-5; 12 nucleotides agree with TRBD1. This CDR3 contains 18 residues. With V trimmed by 9 bases and J by 0 bases, 12 bases remained unmatched. CDR1 LNHDA and CDR2 SQIVND come from the germline V gene (reference sequence). In nucleotides, the CDR3 is TGTGCCAGAAACACCGGGACAGGGGGCGGTAATAGCAATCAGCCCCAGCATTTT. This gives the protein CARNTGTGGGNSNQPQHF.

The V gene is TRBV4-1, the J gene TRBJ2-7; D may be TRBD1 or TRBD2 (5 bases each). There are 15 residues in the CDR3. The V gene lost 0 bases and the J gene lost 0 bases, with 9 bases spanning the gap. Germline CDR1 MGHRA, CDR2 YSYEKL. CDR3 DNA: TGCGCCAGCAGCCAAGAGCCGAGGGGCTCCTACGAGCAGTACTTC. This encodes CASSQEPRGSYEQYF.

This rearrangement joins TRBV9 to TRBJ2-6; 8 bases fit TRBD1. Germline loops: CDR1 SGDLS, CDR2 YYNGEE. J was trimmed by 3 bases and V by 3 bases; bases with no gene match: 14. There are 19 residues in the CDR3. The CDR3 bases are TGTGCCAGCAGCGCTCGTTTCGGGGCAGGGGGCTTTGGGGCCAACGTCCTGACTTTC. It is translated as CASSARFGAGGFGANVLTF.

This clone was counted a few times. V gene TRBV4-2 combines with J gene TRBJ2-3; TRBD2 aligns across 14 bases. Germline trimming cut 3 bases from V and 6 bases from J; bases unmatched to any gene: 2. CDR1 and CDR2 from the germline V gene are LGHNA and YNFKEQ. This CDR3 spans 15 amino acids. This chain's CDR3 is CASSQGLAGVDTQYF. The CDR3 bases are TGTGCCAGCAGCCAGGGACTAGCGGGAGTTGATACGCAGTATTTT.

This clone was found a few times. The V and J genes are TRBV2 and TRBJ2-3; D may be TRBD1 (6 bases). Germline CDR1 SNHLY, CDR2 FYNNEI. Trimming shortened V by 0 bases and J by 4 bases, and 11 bases separated the two germline ends. This CDR3 is 15 amino acids long. The CDR3 protein is CASSEALAGADTQYF. The CDR3 nucleotides read TGTGCCAGCAGTGAAGCTTTGGCAGGGGCAGATACGCAGTATTTT.

The rearrangement links TRBV23-1 to TRBJ2-2, with 9 bases matching TRBD2. TRBV23-1 is an ORF for which the function is uncertain. This CDR3 contains 16 residues. With V trimmed by 7 bases and J by 2 bases, 8 bases remained unmatched. The CDR3 coding sequence is TGCGCCAGCAATTCCGGGACTAGCTTTAACACCGGGGAGCTGTTTTTT. Protein product: CASNSGTSFNTGELFF.

The gene calls are TRBV19 and TRBJ1-1, with D tentatively TRBD1 (5 bases). The length of the CDR3 is 14 residues. Trimming shortened V by 5 bases and J by 1 base, and 11 bases separated the two germline ends. Germline CDR1 LNHDA, CDR2 SQIVND (reference sequence). CDR3 nucleotides: TGTGCCAGTAGTTTGGGAGGGGAGAACACTGAAGCTTTCTTT. Its translation is CASSLGGENTEAFF.

This rearrangement joins TRBV5-6 to TRBJ2-5; 8 bases map to TRBD2. The CDR3 spans 15 residues. Trimming at V came to 5 bases and at J to 5 bases, leaving 11 bases not matched to a gene. Germline CDR1 is SGHDT and CDR2 is YYEEEE. The CDR3 sequence is CASSSSSGRGETQYF. CDR3 in DNA: TGTGCCAGCAGTAGTTCAAGCGGGAGAGGGGAGACCCAGTACTTC.

This clone was seen a handful of times. V and J are TRBV9 and TRBJ1-3; TRBD1 matches 9 bases. The CDR3 sequence is 16 residues long. Germline CDR1 SGDLS, CDR2 YYNGEE. Trimming removed 2 bases from V and 8 bases from J; junction bases left unmatched: 11. CDR3 coding DNA: TGTGCCAGCAGCGTCCGGGACAGGGACGGCTGGGACACCATATATTTT. Amino acids: CASSVRDRDGWDTIYF.

The rearrangement uses TRBV5-1 and TRBJ2-1; D is possibly TRBD1 or TRBD2 (5 bases each). The germline CDR1 and CDR2 sequences are SGHRS and YFSETQ. V lost 7 bases to trimming and J lost 8 bases, with 22 bases between them. The CDR3 totals 15 residues. The CDR3 spells CASGGPAPRGDEQFF. The CDR3 bases are TGCGCCAGCGGGGGACCGGCGCCTCGAGGGGATGAGCAGTTCTTC.

This sequence joins TRBV2 and TRBJ2-7; perhaps TRBD1 as D (5 bases). This CDR3 has 13 amino acids. V was clipped by 6 bases and J by 2 bases, with 11 bases between them. Looked up from germline, CDR1 is SNHLY and CDR2 is FYNNEI. The CDR3 DNA is TGTGCCAGCAGGGGGCAAACCACCTACGAGCAGTACTTC. Its protein product is CASRGQTTYEQYF. Full variable domain (outside the CDR3, taken from reference TRBV2 and TRBJ2-7): EPEVTQTPSHQVTQMGQEVILRCVPISNHLYFYWYRQILGQKVEFLVSFYNNEISEKSEIFDDQFSVERPDGSNFTLKIRSTKLEDSAMYFCASRGQTTYEQYFGPGTRLTVT.

This clone was seen only a few times. This chain joins TRBV4-1 and TRBJ1-1; D is unresolved. The V end lost 3 bases, the J end lost 3 bases, and 11 bases lay between the germline ends. Germline V CDR1 and CDR2: MGHRA, YSYEKL. This CDR3 has 14 residues. CDR3 DNA sequence: TGCGCCAGCAGCCAGCCCGACTGGGACACTGAAGCTTTCTTT. Encoded protein: CASSQPDWDTEAFF.

In its sample, this clone was seen a few times. The V call is TRBV25-1, the J call TRBJ1-1; 9 bases agree with TRBD1. The CDR3 runs to 18 residues. After removal of 2 bases from V and 0 bases from J, the junction contained 10 bases not matched to a gene. Germline V CDR1 and CDR2: MGHDK, SYGVNS. For the CDR3, the DNA is TGTGCCAGCAGTGAACCCCCGGGACAGGGTCTCATGAACACTGAAGCTTTCTTT. Its translation: CASSEPPGQGLMNTEAFF.

The chain is built from TRBV6-4 and TRBJ2-7, with D perhaps TRBD1 or TRBD2 (6 bases each). The V gene lost 4 bases and the J gene lost 7 bases, with 20 bases spanning the gap. The CDR3 contains 15 residues. CDR1 and CDR2 from the germline V gene are MRHNA and SNTAGT. CDR3 loop: CASSGYPGAGREQYF. The CDR3 nucleotides are TGTGCCAGCAGTGGTTACCCAGGGGCGGGAAGGGAGCAGTACTTC.

The chain is built from TRBV5-6 and TRBJ1-1, with 9 bases identical to TRBD1. CDR3 length: 14 residues. CDR1 and CDR2 (germline): SGHDT, YYEEEE. V dropped 0 bases and J dropped 11; count of bases not matched to a gene: 8. The CDR3 loop reads CASSLGTGGAEAFF. CDR3 nucleotide sequence: TGTGCCAGCAGCTTGGGAACAGGGGGCGCAGAGGCTTTCTTT. The variable domain in full, with the rest retrieved from reference TRBV5-6 and TRBJ1-1, is DAGVTQSPTHLIKTRGQQVTLRCSPKSGHDTVSWYQQALGQGPQFIFQYYEEEERQRGNFPDRFSGHQFPNYSSELNVNALLLGDSALYLCASSLGTGGAEAFFGQGTRLTVV.

This chain links TRBV5-8 with TRBJ2-7, with D possibly matching TRBD2 (5 bases). The length of the CDR3 is 13 residues. Germline CDR1 is SGHTS and CDR2 is YDEGEE. The V and J ends lost 4 bases and 4 bases respectively, with 12 bases between them. This chain's CDR3 is CASSGEGWYEQYF. The CDR3 region has the DNA TGTGCCAGCAGCGGCGAGGGCTGGTACGAGCAGTACTTC.

This clone was counted only a few times. The V gene is TRBV2, the J gene TRBJ2-5; 10 bases line up with TRBD2. V shed 6 bases and J 2 bases; nucleotides not matched to a gene: 6. Germline V CDR1 and CDR2: SNHLY, FYNNEI. CDR3 length: 15 residues. The CDR3 region has the DNA TGTGCCAGCAGGGCGCTAGCGGGGGCACAAGAGACCCAGTACTTC. As protein: CASRALAGAQETQYF.

The chain combines TRBV18 with TRBJ2-1; D uncertain. Per germline, CDR1 KGHSH and CDR2 LQKENI. V dropped 0 bases and J dropped 3 bases, with 6 bases sitting between them. This CDR3 region has 14 residues. The DNA of the CDR3 is TGTGCCAGCTCACCACCGCACATCTACAATGAGCAGTTCTTC. Amino acids: CASSPPHIYNEQFF. The full variable domain, completed using reference TRBV18 and TRBJ2-1, is NAGVMQNPRHLVRRRGQEARLRCSPMKGHSHVYWYRQLPEEGLKFMVYLQKENIIDESGMPKERFSAEFPKEGPSILRIQQVVRGDSAAYFCASSPPHIYNEQFFGPGTRLTVL.

The chain employs TRBV4-1 and TRBJ2-1, with unresolved D. This CDR3 has 16 residues. Germline V gene sequence: CDR1 MGHRA, CDR2 YSYEKL. The V end lost 0 bases, the J end lost 3 bases, and 12 bases lay between the germline ends. CDR3 coding DNA: TGCGCCAGCAGCCAAGATGCGAGCGCCGGCTACAATGAGCAGTTCTTC. The encoded protein is CASSQDASAGYNEQFF.

This chain uses TRBV9 with TRBJ2-7; unclear D gene. V was trimmed by 3 bases and J by 3 bases, leaving 7 bases between them. Germline CDR1 is SGDLS and CDR2 is YYNGEE. The CDR3 length is 12 residues. Here the CDR3 reads CASSEDLYEQYF. In DNA, the CDR3 is TGTGCCAGCAGCGAAGACCTCTACGAGCAGTACTTC.